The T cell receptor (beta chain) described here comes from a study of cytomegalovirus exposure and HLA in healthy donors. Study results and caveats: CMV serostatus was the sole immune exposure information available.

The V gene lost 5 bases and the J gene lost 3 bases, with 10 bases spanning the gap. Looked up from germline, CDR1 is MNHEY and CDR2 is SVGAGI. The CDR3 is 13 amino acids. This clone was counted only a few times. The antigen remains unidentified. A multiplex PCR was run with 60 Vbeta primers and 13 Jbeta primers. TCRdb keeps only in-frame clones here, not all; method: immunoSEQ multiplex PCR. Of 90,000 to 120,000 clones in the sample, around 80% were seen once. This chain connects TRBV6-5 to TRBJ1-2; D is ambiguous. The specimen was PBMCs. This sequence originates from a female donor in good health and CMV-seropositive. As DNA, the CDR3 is TGTGCCAGCAGTGCCGCGGGTGACTATGGCTACACCTTC. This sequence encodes CASSAAGDYGYTF.